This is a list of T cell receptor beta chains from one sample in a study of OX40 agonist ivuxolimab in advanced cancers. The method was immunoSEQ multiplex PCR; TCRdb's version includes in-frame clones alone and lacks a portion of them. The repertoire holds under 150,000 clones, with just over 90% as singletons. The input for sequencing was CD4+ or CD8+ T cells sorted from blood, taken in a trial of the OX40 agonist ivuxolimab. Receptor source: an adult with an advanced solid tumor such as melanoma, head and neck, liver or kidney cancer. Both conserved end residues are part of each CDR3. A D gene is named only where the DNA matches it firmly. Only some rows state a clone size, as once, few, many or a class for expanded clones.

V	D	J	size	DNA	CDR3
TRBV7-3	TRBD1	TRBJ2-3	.	TGTGCCAGCAGCGTAGGGTTGTCCAGGGGGCTCGGAGATACGCAGTATTTT	CASSVGLSRGLGDTQYF
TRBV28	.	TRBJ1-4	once	TGTGCCAGCATAACACGGACAGCAAGTAATGAAAAACTGTTTTTT	CASITRTASNEKLFF
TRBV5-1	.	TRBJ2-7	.	TGCGCCAGCAGCTTGGATAGGGGAGCCGGATTCGAGCAGTACTTC	CASSLDRGAGFEQYF
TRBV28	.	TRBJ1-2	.	TGTGCCAGCAGTTTCGGGGCCAGGGGCCAAGCTAACTATGGCTACACCTTC	CASSFGARGQANYGYTF
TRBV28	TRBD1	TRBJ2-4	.	TGTGCCAGCAGTTCCTGGACAGGCAACTCAAAAAACATTCAGTACTTC	CASSSWTGNSKNIQYF
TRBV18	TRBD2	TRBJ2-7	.	TGTGCCAGCTCACCACGTTCCTTTGGGCTAGCGGGAGGTATGTACGAGCAGTACTTC	CASSPRSFGLAGGMYEQYF
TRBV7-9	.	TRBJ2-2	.	TGTGCCAGCAGCCCGCCCCCCGGGAACCACGGGGAGCTGTTTTTT	CASSPPPGNHGELFF
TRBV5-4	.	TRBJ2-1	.	TGTGCCAGCAGCCGGAGCTCCTACAATGAGCAGTTCTTC	CASSRSSYNEQFF
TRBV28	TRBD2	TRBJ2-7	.	TGTGCCAGCAGTGAGACTAGCGGGAGCTACGAGCAGTACTTC	CASSETSGSYEQYF
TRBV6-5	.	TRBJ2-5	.	TGTGCCAGCAGATTATCCCAAGAGACCCAGTACTTC	CASRLSQETQYF
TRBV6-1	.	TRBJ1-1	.	TGTGCCAGCAGATCGACAGGGAACACTGAAGCTTTCTTT	CASRSTGNTEAFF
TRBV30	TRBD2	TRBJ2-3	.	TGTGCCTGGAGAACTAGCGGAACAGATACGCAGTATTTT	CAWRTSGTDTQYF
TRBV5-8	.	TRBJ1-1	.	TGTGCCAGCAGCTTACTTGGGGGGAACACTGAAGCTTTCTTT	CASSLLGGNTEAFF
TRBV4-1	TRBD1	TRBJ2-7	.	TGCGCCAGCAGCCAAGATCCCAGGGGGTACTCCTACGAGCAGTACTTC	CASSQDPRGYSYEQYF